The 28 T cell receptor beta chains given below trace back to one sample, sequenced in a study of T cell changes during pregnancy in multiple sclerosis. TCRdb keeps only in-frame clones here, not all; method: immunoSEQ multiplex PCR. Of roughly 80,000 clones listed, about 91% are singletons. The sample in question was peripheral blood, obtained before pregnancy. Receptors were obtained from a female donor with multiple sclerosis, enrolled in a pregnancy study.

This clone was counted between two and nine times. V gene TRBV19 combines with J gene TRBJ1-1, with 7 bases aligning to TRBD1. The V gene's germline CDR1 is LNHDA and CDR2 SQIVND (reference sequence). Losses at the gene ends were 5 bases for V and 1 base for J; bases not matched to a gene: 1. The CDR3 runs to 13 residues. CDR3 loop: CASSGQANTEAFF. For the CDR3, the DNA is TGTGCCAGTAGTGGACAGGCGAACACTGAAGCTTTCTTT.

The gene calls are TRBV7-2 and TRBJ2-3; 8 nucleotides match TRBD2. V shed 4 bases and J 1 base; nucleotides not matched to a gene: 4. The CDR3 spans 15 residues. Germline V gene sequence: CDR1 SGHTA, CDR2 FQGNSA. In nucleotides, the CDR3 is TGTGCCAGCAGCTCTACTAGCGGACGCACAGATACGCAGTATTTT. It codes for CASSSTSGRTDTQYF.

V is TRBV19 and J is TRBJ1-6; no definite D call. This CDR3 spans 13 amino acids. Between the trimmed V and J ends, which lost 4 bases and 8 bases, there was a span of 9 bases. Per the germline V gene, CDR1 is LNHDA and CDR2 is SQIVND (reference sequence). CDR3 sequence reads: CASSTRVDSPLHF. The CDR3 DNA reads TGTGCCAGTAGTACCCGAGTCGATTCACCCCTCCACTTT.

The gene calls are TRBV6-6 and TRBJ1-1; D is undetermined. V shed 3 bases and J shed 6 bases, with 5 bases lying between them. Germline V gene lookup returns CDR1 MNHNY and CDR2 SVGAGI (reference sequence). The CDR3 spans 11 residues. The CDR3 DNA follows: TGTGCCAGCAGTTATCCGGCTGAAGCTTTCTTT. It yields the protein CASSYPAEAFF.

V is TRBV20-1 and J is TRBJ2-7; D may be TRBD2 (6 bases). The germline V gene encodes CDR1 DFQATT and CDR2 SNEGSKA (reference sequence). The CDR3 contains 11 residues. Trimming left V 3 bases short and J 4 bases short, with 7 bases between. CDR3 nucleotide sequence: TGCAGTGCTAGGGGGGGTTACGAGCAGTACTTC. This codes for CSARGGYEQYF.

This sequence joins TRBV4-1 and TRBJ2-7, with 12 bases aligning to TRBD2. V lost 1 base to trimming and J lost 1 base; unmatched junction nucleotides: 14. CDR1 MGHRA and CDR2 YSYEKL come from the germline V gene. The CDR3 extends over 20 amino acids. The DNA for the CDR3 is TGCGCCAGCAGCCAAGCTTTGGGCCCAACTAGCGGGGGGTCGTCCTACGAGCAGTACTTC. Translating gives CASSQALGPTSGGSSYEQYF.

The chain joins TRBV19 to TRBJ2-7; a possible D gene is TRBD1 (6 bases). Germline-derived CDR1 and CDR2 are LNHDA and SQIVND (reference sequence). Between the trimmed V and J ends, which lost 5 bases and 2 bases, there was a span of 13 bases. The CDR3 totals 14 residues. As DNA, the CDR3 is TGTGCCAGTAGTGACGTTAGGACAGCCTACGAGCAGTACTTC. Translating gives CASSDVRTAYEQYF.

V usage is TRBV6-5 and J usage is TRBJ1-1; D is perhaps TRBD1 (6 bases). Trimming took 4 bases from V and 4 from J, leaving 16 bases between them. CDR1 MNHEY and CDR2 SVGAGI come from the germline V gene. This CDR3 contains 15 residues. This chain's CDR3 is CASSFFGGAGTEAFF. CDR3 DNA: TGTGCCAGCAGTTTTTTTGGGGGGGCGGGCACTGAAGCTTTCTTT.

J is TRBJ1-6 and V is TRBV5-1; 9 bases are shared with TRBD1. V shed 3 bases and J 6 bases; nucleotides not matched to a gene: 7. Germline values: CDR1 SGHRS, CDR2 YFSETQ. The CDR3 spans 16 residues. The CDR3 sequence is CASSSRRDRANSPLHF. CDR3 DNA: TGCGCCAGCAGCTCCCGGAGGGACAGGGCTAATTCACCCCTCCACTTT.

The chain joins TRBV27 to TRBJ2-1, with TRBD2 identical over 7 bases. Germline V gene lookup returns CDR1 MNHEY and CDR2 SMNVEV (reference sequence). This CDR3 comprises 10 residues. After removal of 6 bases from V and 14 bases from J, the junction contained 4 bases not matched to a gene. Here the CDR3 reads CASRGLGEFF. Written as DNA, the CDR3 is TGTGCCAGCAGAGGACTAGGGGAGTTCTTC.

This chain joins TRBV19 and TRBJ1-1; 7 nucleotides match TRBD1. This CDR3 contains 14 residues. V lost 9 bases to trimming and J lost 3 bases; unmatched junction nucleotides: 10. Germline CDR1 and CDR2: LNHDA and SQIVND (reference sequence). CDR3 sequence (DNA): TGTGCCAGCATAGACAGGGTTTCGTACACTGAAGCTTTCTTT. The encoded protein is CASIDRVSYTEAFF.

This rearrangement joins TRBV4-1 to TRBJ2-1, with D uncertain. The V end was cut by 4 bases, the J end by 5 bases, with 12 bases between. Germline CDR1 is MGHRA and CDR2 is YSYEKL. This CDR3 contains 14 residues. Written as DNA, the CDR3 is TGCGCCAGCAGCCGACTTGTTGGAGACAATGAGCAGTTCTTC. It yields the protein CASSRLVGDNEQFF.

This clone was seen only a few times. The chain joins TRBV7-2 to TRBJ2-5; a weak D match, TRBD2 (5 bases). The CDR3 consists of 15 residues. In germline, CDR1 is SGHTA, CDR2 FQGNSA. V gave up 0 bases and J gave up 5 bases, with 13 bases separating them. CDR3 loop: CASSLAPRGSETQYF. The CDR3 bases are TGTGCCAGCAGCTTAGCCCCCCGAGGGAGCGAGACCCAGTACTTC.

The CDR3 here is CASSEYPTEEAEAFF. CDR3 nucleotides: TGTGCCAGCAGTGAATACCCGACAGAGGAAGCTGAAGCTTTCTTT. The genes are TRBV6-1 and TRBJ1-1, with a tentative D call TRBD1 (5 bases). CDR1 and CDR2 (germline): MNHNS, SASEGT. The CDR3 contains 15 residues. V was trimmed by 2 bases and J by 6 bases, leaving 16 bases between them.

This chain joins TRBV15 and TRBJ2-1, with 11 bases that match TRBD2. Germline V lookup: CDR1 LNHNV, CDR2 YYDKDF (reference sequence). This CDR3 has 16 amino acids. Trimming took 4 bases from V and 3 from J; bases not matched to a gene: 5. CDR3: CATSNPGTSGYNEQFF. CDR3 DNA: TGTGCCACCAGCAACCCCGGGACTAGCGGCTACAATGAGCAGTTCTTC.

The rearrangement links TRBV6-5 to TRBJ2-7; D is possibly TRBD1 (5 bases). V dropped 0 bases and J dropped 3 bases, with 12 bases sitting between them. CDR1 and CDR2 from the germline V gene are MNHEY and SVGAGI. There are 15 residues in the CDR3. The CDR3 loop is CASSYSSGSGYEQYF. CDR3 nucleotides: TGTGCCAGCAGTTACTCGTCAGGGTCGGGCTACGAGCAGTACTTC.

CDR3 bases: TGTGCCAGCAGCCAAGAGCGGGTGTCACTAGCGGGGAAAGGTTACGAGCAGTACTTC. Translated: CASSQERVSLAGKGYEQYF. V gene TRBV4-2 combines with J gene TRBJ2-7; 10 bases are a match to TRBD2. Trimming took 0 bases from V and 4 from J; bases not matched to a gene: 15. Germline lookup yields CDR1 LGHNA and CDR2 YNFKEQ. The CDR3 is made up of 19 amino acids.

V is TRBV7-8 and J is TRBJ2-1; TRBD2 aligns across 9 bases. This CDR3 has 19 amino acids. CDR1 SGHVS and CDR2 FQNEAQ come from the germline V gene. V lost 0 bases, J lost 6 bases, and 15 bases stayed unmatched. The CDR3, as DNA: TGTGCCAGCAGCTTAGCGCTAGTAGCGGGGGTTTATCCTGGCAATGAGCAGTTCTTC. Residues: CASSLALVAGVYPGNEQFF.

The table lists this clone with a count of one. The chain joins TRBV27 to TRBJ2-3, with 8 bases aligning to TRBD1. V lost 0 bases to trimming and J lost 1 base; unmatched junction nucleotides: 9. The CDR3 loop spans 18 amino acids. Germline values: CDR1 MNHEY, CDR2 SMNVEV (reference sequence). CDR3 sequence: CASSLSPRQGPGTDTQYF. CDR3 nucleotides: TGTGCCAGCAGTTTATCTCCCCGACAGGGGCCGGGCACAGATACGCAGTATTTT.

V gene TRBV7-8 combines with J gene TRBJ1-3, with a weak D call TRBD1 (5 bases). CDR1 is SGHVS and CDR2 is FQNEAQ in the germline V gene. CDR3 length: 15 residues. The V gene lost 4 bases and the J gene lost 4 bases, with 14 bases spanning the gap. CDR3 sequence: CASSYPGRDGNTIYF. In DNA, the CDR3 is TGTGCCAGCAGCTACCCCGGGAGGGACGGAAACACCATATATTTT.

The rearrangement joins TRBV9 to TRBJ2-5; TRBD2 might be the D (6 bases). This CDR3 spans 14 amino acids. V was clipped by 0 bases and J by 5 bases, with 11 bases between them. Looked up from germline, CDR1 is SGDLS and CDR2 is YYNGEE. The CDR3 region has the DNA TGTGCCAGCAGCGTAGAAGGAGGGCCGGAGACCCAGTACTTC. It is translated as CASSVEGGPETQYF.

V usage is TRBV13 and J usage is TRBJ2-7; TRBD2 aligns across 10 bases. The germline gives CDR1 PRHDT, CDR2 FYEKMQ (reference sequence). After removal of 5 bases from V and 1 base from J, the junction contained 5 bases not matched to a gene. The CDR3 has 15 amino acids. DNA of the CDR3: TGTGCCAGCAGCATAAGCGGGGGGGTTTCCTACGAGCAGTACTTC. Its protein product is CASSISGGVSYEQYF.

The rearrangement uses TRBV13 and TRBJ2-7; 8 positions agree with TRBD1. Losses at the gene ends were 0 bases for V and 3 bases for J; bases not matched to a gene: 1. This CDR3 has 14 amino acids. Germline values: CDR1 PRHDT, CDR2 FYEKMQ (reference sequence). The CDR3 region is CASSLGGQVYEQYF. DNA for the CDR3: TGTGCCAGCAGCTTAGGGGGACAGGTCTACGAGCAGTACTTC.

The rearrangement joins TRBV11-2 to TRBJ1-1; no reliable D call. This CDR3 has 13 residues. In germline, CDR1 is SGHAT, CDR2 FQNNGV. Trimming shortened V by 0 bases and J by 5 bases, and 7 bases separated the two germline ends. DNA for the CDR3: TGTGCCAGCAGCTTAGACTGGGCTACTGAAGCTTTCTTT. This encodes CASSLDWATEAFF.

Only one count was recorded for this clone. This chain links TRBV15 with TRBJ2-2; 8 positions agree with TRBD2. Trimming took 1 base from V and 4 from J; bases not matched to a gene: 2. Germline V gives CDR1 LNHNV, CDR2 YYDKDF (reference sequence). This CDR3 is 15 amino acids long. CDR3 in DNA: TGTGCCACCAGCAGAGCGGGGGGGCCCACCGGGGAGCTGTTTTTT. Encoded protein: CATSRAGGPTGELFF.

This clone was seen a few times. The V call is TRBV27, the J call TRBJ1-1, with 7 nucleotides matching TRBD1. The ends lost 5 bases at V and 1 base at J; junction bases unmatched: 4. The CDR3 totals 14 residues. Germline-derived CDR1 and CDR2 are MNHEY and SMNVEV (reference sequence). The CDR3 here is CASSLRQGNTEAFF. In DNA, the CDR3 is TGTGCCAGCAGTCTAAGACAGGGGAACACTGAAGCTTTCTTT.

The chain couples TRBV7-3 to TRBJ2-3; 7 positions match TRBD1. The CDR3 consists of 15 residues. The germline gives CDR1 SGHTA, CDR2 FQGTGA. The V segment lost 5 bases and the J segment 2 bases; nucleotides outside the gene matches: 7. In nucleotides, the CDR3 is TGTGCCAGCAGCCCCCGGGACAGCCCCACAGATACGCAGTATTTT. Protein product: CASSPRDSPTDTQYF.

This clone came up a few times. The chain recombines TRBV9 with TRBJ1-3; D gene uncertain. Trimming removed 5 bases from V and 2 bases from J, with 8 bases in between. This CDR3 contains 13 residues. Looked up from germline, CDR1 is SGDLS and CDR2 is YYNGEE. The chain's CDR3 is CASRAGAGNTIYF. The CDR3 bases are TGTGCCAGCAGGGCCGGGGCTGGAAACACCATATATTTT.